These 23 T cell receptor beta chains came from one sample sequenced in a study of blood T cell repertoires in COVID-19 (dated by TCRdb to 2020 to 2022). Libraries were made using the immunoSEQ multiplex PCR assay. In TCRdb, the immuneACCESS table is reduced to in-frame sequences with V and J assigned. These tables do not hold every clone; where another copy was compared, an unresolved V gene accounts for under half, and the others remain unexplained. The sample data list 110,000 or so clones, and approximately 86% of these were observed just once. The ten largest clones represent less than 9.5% of the sample. Sequenced sample: peripheral blood. Receptors originate from a human donor in a cohort sampled during active COVID-19.

The rearrangement links TRBV18 to TRBJ1-1, with TRBD1 identical over 7 bases. Unmatched junction bases numbered 3, after V lost 4 bases and J lost 1 base. CDR1 is KGHSH and CDR2 is LQKENI in the germline V gene. The CDR3 spans 14 residues. The chain's CDR3 is CASSQDRKNTEAFF. The CDR3 DNA sequence: TGTGCCAGCTCACAGGACAGGAAGAACACTGAAGCTTTCTTT.

This clone was seen only a few times. V gene TRBV11-2 combines with J gene TRBJ2-2; 7 bases map to TRBD2. The V and J ends lost 5 bases and 13 bases, in that order; junction bases with no gene match: 13. The V gene's germline CDR1 is SGHAT and CDR2 FQNNGV. There are 14 residues in the CDR3. CDR3 protein: CASSPPGEGSRLFF. In DNA form, the CDR3 reads TGTGCCAGCAGCCCCCCCGGGGAGGGCTCCCGGCTGTTTTTT.

This rearrangement joins TRBV7-9 to TRBJ1-2, with no clear D. V lost 3 bases and J 5 bases, leaving 13 bases between the germline ends. The length of the CDR3 is 14 residues. Per germline, CDR1 SEHNR and CDR2 FQNEAQ (reference sequence). The CDR3 DNA sequence: TGTGCCAGCAGCTTTCCCCGGGCGGGTTATGGCTACACCTTC. It encodes CASSFPRAGYGYTF.

In this sample, this clone turned up a few times. This chain links TRBV9 with TRBJ1-6; D is undetermined. This CDR3 contains 15 residues. Trimming stripped 4 bases from V and 5 bases from J, with 13 bases between. Germline CDR1 SGDLS, CDR2 YYNGEE. The CDR3 spells CASSTGSIHNSPLHF. Here the CDR3 DNA reads TGTGCCAGCAGCACCGGGAGTATCCATAATTCACCCCTCCACTTT.

This clone was detected only once. The chain recombines TRBV2 with TRBJ2-1; D is possibly TRBD2 (6 bases). Germline lookup yields CDR1 SNHLY and CDR2 FYNNEI. The V and J ends lost 11 bases and 12 bases respectively, with 20 bases between them. The CDR3 has 12 amino acids. CDR3 sequence: CASNGDFGWQFF. CDR3 nucleotide sequence: TGTGCCTCCAACGGGGACTTCGGGTGGCAGTTCTTC.

V and J are TRBV18 and TRBJ2-1, with TRBD2 as a possible D gene (6 bases). The CDR3 consists of 12 residues. CDR1 and CDR2 from the germline V gene are KGHSH and LQKENI. Trimming took 3 bases from V and 12 from J, leaving 12 bases between them. The CDR3 is CASSPGTPGQFF. CDR3 sequence (DNA): TGTGCCAGCTCACCGGGGACTCCCGGGCAGTTCTTC.

A single count supports this clone. V is TRBV3-1 (or the pseudogene TRBV3-2) and J is TRBJ2-7, with D possibly being TRBD2 (5 bases). CDR3 size: 14 residues. Trimming left V 1 base short and J 0 bases short, with 7 bases between. Germline V gene sequence: CDR1 LGHDT, CDR2 YNNKEL (reference sequence). CDR3: CASSQGSVSYEQYF. The CDR3 bases are TGTGCCAGCAGCCAAGGTAGCGTCTCCTACGAGCAGTACTTC.

V usage is TRBV18 and J usage is TRBJ1-3; 7 positions agree with TRBD1. Germline loops: CDR1 KGHSH, CDR2 LQKENI. J gave up 1 base and V 2 bases, and 2 bases lay outside the gene matches. The CDR3 is 15 amino acids. The CDR3 DNA reads as TGTGCCAGCTCACCAAACAGGGGTTCTGGAAACACCATATATTTT. This encodes CASSPNRGSGNTIYF.

The CDR3 loop is CASSQERGGYTF. CDR3 nucleotide sequence: TGCGCCAGCAGCCAAGAACGGGGTGGCTACACCTTC. The J gene is TRBJ1-2, the V gene TRBV4-1; D uncertain. This CDR3 contains 12 residues. Germline-derived CDR1 and CDR2 are MGHRA and YSYEKL. Trimming cost V 0 bases and J 7 bases, with 6 bases left between them.

This clone has a single count. The chain links TRBV5-4 to TRBJ2-5, with TRBD1 identical over 11 bases. J was trimmed by 2 bases and V by 4 bases; bases with no gene match: 1. This CDR3 contains 14 residues. Per germline, CDR1 SGHNT and CDR2 YYREEE (reference sequence). The CDR3 loop is CASSRDRGQETQYF. In DNA, the CDR3 is TGTGCCAGCAGCCGGGACAGGGGGCAAGAGACCCAGTACTTC.

The V and J genes are TRBV30 and TRBJ2-5; 8 positions agree with TRBD1. With 7 bases clipped from V and 5 bases from J, the junction kept 12 bases outside the gene matches. Germline loops: CDR1 GTSNPN, CDR2 SVGIG (reference sequence). The length of the CDR3 is 14 residues. Written as DNA, the CDR3 is TGTGCCTCACTATACCAGGGGGCTTGGGAGACCCAGTACTTC. This gives the protein CASLYQGAWETQYF.

The chain uses TRBV7-9 and TRBJ2-1; TRBD2 aligns across 10 bases. Trimming took 6 bases from V and 0 from J; bases not matched to a gene: 2. The CDR3 runs 15 residues. Germline CDR1 reads SEHNR; CDR2 reads FQNEAQ (reference sequence). The CDR3, as DNA: TGTGCCAGCAGAACTAGCGGGGACTCCTACAATGAGCAGTTCTTC. Its translation: CASRTSGDSYNEQFF.

The chain carries TRBV10-3 and TRBJ2-1, with 14 bases fitting TRBD2. The J segment lost 10 bases and the V segment lost 4 bases, leaving 3 bases of the junction unmatched. The CDR3 length is 14 residues. Germline-derived CDR1 and CDR2 are ENHRY and SYGVKD. The CDR3 bases are TGTGCCATCAGTGGGGGACTAGCGGGGGTCGAGCAGTTCTTC. Its translation: CAISGGLAGVEQFF.

The chain employs TRBV3-1 (or the pseudogene TRBV3-2) and TRBJ2-3; maybe TRBD1 (6 bases). Trimming took 8 bases from V and 4 from J, leaving 16 bases between them. CDR1 is LGHDT, CDR2 YNNKEL, per germline (reference sequence). The CDR3 sequence is 14 residues long. The chain's CDR3 is CASRPHRVADTQYF. The DNA for the CDR3 is TGTGCCAGCCGCCCGCACAGGGTAGCAGATACGCAGTATTTT.

The chain couples TRBV5-1 to TRBJ1-6, with unresolved D. CDR3 size: 13 residues. Trimming stripped 7 bases from V and 7 bases from J, with 12 bases between. Germline V CDR1 and CDR2: SGHRS, YFSETQ. CDR3 loop: CASAEVRNSPLHF. In DNA form, the CDR3 reads TGCGCCAGCGCCGAGGTCCGGAATTCACCCCTCCACTTT.

The CDR3 DNA reads TGCGCCAGCAGTGAGTCGGTACAGGGCTCAGATACGCAGTATTTT. It specifies CASSESVQGSDTQYF. This chain uses TRBV10-1 with TRBJ2-3; maybe TRBD1 (6 bases). In germline, CDR1 is WNHNN, CDR2 SYGVQD (reference sequence). The CDR3 totals 15 residues. Deletions cut 0 bases from V and 4 bases from J, with 11 bases between.

CDR3 sequence: CSVDLSTGGTNYGYTF. CDR3 DNA: TGCAGCGTTGATCTCTCTACAGGTGGGACAAACTATGGCTACACCTTC. The chain has TRBV29-1 and TRBJ1-2; maybe TRBD1 (6 bases). Germline V gene data show CDR1 as SQVTM and CDR2 as ANQGSEA. This CDR3 spans 16 amino acids. The V and J ends lost 3 bases and 2 bases respectively, with 19 bases between them.

This clone was observed a few times. The V gene is TRBV21-1, the J gene TRBJ1-6. TRBV21-1 is an annotated pseudogene. The CDR3 has 14 residues. This CDR3 reads CASSKVSGSSPLHF. CDR3 bases: TGTGCCAGCAGCAAAGTATCGGGGAGCTCACCCCTCCACTTT.

The V gene is TRBV28, the J gene TRBJ1-5; D possibly corresponds to TRBD1 (6 bases). V was trimmed by 5 bases and J by 6 bases, leaving 14 bases between them. The CDR3 is made up of 14 amino acids. CDR1 and CDR2 from the germline V gene are MDHEN and SYDVKM. The CDR3 is CASSRSLDSQPQHF. The CDR3 DNA is TGTGCCAGCAGTCGCTCATTGGACAGTCAGCCCCAGCATTTT.

This chain uses TRBV10-2 with TRBJ2-2; 9 nucleotides agree with TRBD1. Germline V gene data show CDR1 as WSHSY and CDR2 as SAAADI. The CDR3 consists of 15 residues. V was pared by 5 bases and J by 5 bases, with 6 bases of the junction left unmatched. The CDR3: CASSTGTGSTGELFF. DNA for the CDR3: TGCGCCAGCAGTACCGGGACAGGGTCTACCGGGGAGCTGTTTTTT.

CDR3 DNA sequence: TGTGCCAGCAGCTTAGGCTTCAACACCGGGGAGCTGTTTTTT. Amino acid sequence: CASSLGFNTGELFF. This sequence joins TRBV7-3 and TRBJ2-2; unclear D gene. Germline V gene lookup returns CDR1 SGHTA and CDR2 FQGTGA. CDR3 size: 14 residues. Trimming stripped 2 bases from V and 2 bases from J, with 6 bases between.

This clone was picked up a small number of times. The chain is built from TRBV5-1 and TRBJ1-1; a possible D gene is TRBD1 (6 bases). Trimming left V 6 bases short and J 4 bases short, with 16 bases between. Germline CDR1 SGHRS, CDR2 YFSETQ. The CDR3 runs to 14 residues. The CDR3 spells CASTIDRLGTEAFF. In DNA form, the CDR3 reads TGCGCCAGCACCATAGACAGGCTGGGCACTGAAGCTTTCTTT. Full variable domain (remainder filled in from reference TRBV5-1 and TRBJ1-1): KAGVTQTPRYLIKTRGQQVTLSCSPISGHRSVSWYQQTPGQGLQFLFEYFSETQRNKGNFPGRFSGRQFSNSRSEMNVSTLELGDSALYLCASTIDRLGTEAFFGQGTRLTVV.

This chain uses TRBV2 with TRBJ1-2; 9 positions match TRBD1. V was pared by 1 base and J by 3 bases, with 0 bases of the junction left unmatched. The length of the CDR3 is 14 residues. Per germline, CDR1 SNHLY and CDR2 FYNNEI. DNA of the CDR3: TGTGCCAGCAGTGAAGGGACAGGGGACTATGGCTACACCTTC. Its translation is CASSEGTGDYGYTF.